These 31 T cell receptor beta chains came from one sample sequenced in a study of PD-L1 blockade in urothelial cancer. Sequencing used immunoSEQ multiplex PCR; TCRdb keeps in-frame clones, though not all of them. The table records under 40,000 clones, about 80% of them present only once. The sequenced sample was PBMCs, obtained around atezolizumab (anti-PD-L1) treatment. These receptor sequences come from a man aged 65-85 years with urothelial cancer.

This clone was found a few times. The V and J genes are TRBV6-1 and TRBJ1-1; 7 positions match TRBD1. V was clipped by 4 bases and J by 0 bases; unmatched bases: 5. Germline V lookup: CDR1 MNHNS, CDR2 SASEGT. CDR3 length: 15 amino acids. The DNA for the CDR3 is TGTGCCAGCAGTGTCGCGACAGGGTTGAACACTGAAGCTTTCTTT. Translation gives CASSVATGLNTEAFF.

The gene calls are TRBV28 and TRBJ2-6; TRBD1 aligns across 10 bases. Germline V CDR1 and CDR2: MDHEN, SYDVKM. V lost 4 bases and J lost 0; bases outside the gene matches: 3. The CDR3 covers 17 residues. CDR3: CASSSGTGASGANVLTF. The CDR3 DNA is TGTGCCAGCAGTTCCGGGACAGGGGCCTCTGGGGCCAACGTCCTGACTTTC.

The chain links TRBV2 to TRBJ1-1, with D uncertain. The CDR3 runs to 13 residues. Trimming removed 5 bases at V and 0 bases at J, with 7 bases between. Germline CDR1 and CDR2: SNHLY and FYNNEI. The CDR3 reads CASSPSLNTEAFF. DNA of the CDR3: TGTGCCAGCAGTCCTTCCCTGAACACTGAAGCTTTCTTT.

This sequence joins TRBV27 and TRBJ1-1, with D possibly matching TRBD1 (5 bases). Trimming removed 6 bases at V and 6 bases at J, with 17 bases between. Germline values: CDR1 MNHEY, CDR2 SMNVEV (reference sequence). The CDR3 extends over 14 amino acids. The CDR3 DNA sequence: TGTGCCAGCAGACCTATCGGGGGTTATTCTGAAGCTTTCTTT. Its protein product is CASRPIGGYSEAFF.

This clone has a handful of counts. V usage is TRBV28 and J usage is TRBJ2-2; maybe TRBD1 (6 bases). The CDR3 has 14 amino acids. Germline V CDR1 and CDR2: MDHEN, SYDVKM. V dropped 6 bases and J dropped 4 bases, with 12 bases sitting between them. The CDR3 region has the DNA TGTGCCAGCAGGGCAGGGGTTTCCACCGGGGAGCTGTTTTTT. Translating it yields CASRAGVSTGELFF.

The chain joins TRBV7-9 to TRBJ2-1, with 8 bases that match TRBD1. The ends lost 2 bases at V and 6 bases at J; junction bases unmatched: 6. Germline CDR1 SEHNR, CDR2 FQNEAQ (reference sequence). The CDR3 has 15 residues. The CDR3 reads CASSLRQGAVNEQFF. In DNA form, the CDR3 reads TGTGCCAGCAGCTTAAGGCAGGGGGCGGTCAATGAGCAGTTCTTC.

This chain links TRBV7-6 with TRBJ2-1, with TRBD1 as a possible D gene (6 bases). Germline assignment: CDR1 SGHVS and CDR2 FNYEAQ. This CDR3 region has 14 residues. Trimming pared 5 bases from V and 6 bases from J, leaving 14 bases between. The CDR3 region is CASSHPLTGNEQFF. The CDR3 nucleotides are TGTGCCAGCAGCCACCCCCTGACAGGCAATGAGCAGTTCTTC.

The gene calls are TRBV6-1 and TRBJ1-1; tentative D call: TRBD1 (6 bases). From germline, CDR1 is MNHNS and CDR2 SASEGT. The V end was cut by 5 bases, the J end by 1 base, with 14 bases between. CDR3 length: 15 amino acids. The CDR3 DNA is TGTGCCAGCAGTCCCCGGGAGGGGGGGAACACTGAAGCTTTCTTT. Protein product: CASSPREGGNTEAFF.

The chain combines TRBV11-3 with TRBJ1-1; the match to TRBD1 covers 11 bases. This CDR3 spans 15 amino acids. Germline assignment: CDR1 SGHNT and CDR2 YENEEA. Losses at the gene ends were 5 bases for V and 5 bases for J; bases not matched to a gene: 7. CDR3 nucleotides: TGTGCCAGCAGCCCCCGAGGGACAGGGGGGACTGAAGCTTTCTTT. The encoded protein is CASSPRGTGGTEAFF.

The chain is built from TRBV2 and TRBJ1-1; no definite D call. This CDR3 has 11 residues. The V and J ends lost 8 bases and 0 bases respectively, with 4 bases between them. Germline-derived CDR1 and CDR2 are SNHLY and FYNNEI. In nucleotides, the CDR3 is TGTGCCAGCCTCCTGAACACTGAAGCTTTCTTT. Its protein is CASLLNTEAFF.

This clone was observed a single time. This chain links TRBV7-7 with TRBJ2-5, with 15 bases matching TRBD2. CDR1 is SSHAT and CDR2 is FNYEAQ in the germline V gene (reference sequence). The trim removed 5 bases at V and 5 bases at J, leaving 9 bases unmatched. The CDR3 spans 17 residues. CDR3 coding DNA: TGTGCCAGCAGCCCCGGACTAGCGGGGGGGTGGGTCGAGACCCAGTACTTC. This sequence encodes CASSPGLAGGWVETQYF.

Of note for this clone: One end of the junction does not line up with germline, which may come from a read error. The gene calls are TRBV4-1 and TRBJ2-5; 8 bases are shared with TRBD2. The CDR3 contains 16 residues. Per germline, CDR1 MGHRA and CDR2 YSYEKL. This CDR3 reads CATSRGSGEIQETQYF. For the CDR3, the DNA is TGCGCCACCAGCCGGGGTAGCGGGGAAATCCAAGAGACCCAGTACTTC.

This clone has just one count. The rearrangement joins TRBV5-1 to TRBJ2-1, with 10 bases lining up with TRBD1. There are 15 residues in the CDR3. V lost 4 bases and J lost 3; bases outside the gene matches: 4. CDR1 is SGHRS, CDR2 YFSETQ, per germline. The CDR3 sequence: CASSPGQGNYNEQFF. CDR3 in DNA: TGCGCCAGCAGCCCGGGACAGGGGAACTACAATGAGCAGTTCTTC.

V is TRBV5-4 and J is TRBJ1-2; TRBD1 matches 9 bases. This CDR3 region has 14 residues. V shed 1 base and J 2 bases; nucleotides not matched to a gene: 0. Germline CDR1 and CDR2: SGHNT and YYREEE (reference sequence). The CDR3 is CASSLTGGNYGYTF. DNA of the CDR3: TGTGCCAGCAGCTTGACAGGGGGCAACTATGGCTACACCTTC. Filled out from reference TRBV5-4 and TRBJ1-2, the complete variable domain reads ETGVTQSPTHLIKTRGQQVTLRCSSQSGHNTVSWYQQALGQGPQFIFQYYREEENGRGNFPPRFSGLQFPNYSSELNVNALELDDSALYLCASSLTGGNYGYTFGSGTRLTVV.

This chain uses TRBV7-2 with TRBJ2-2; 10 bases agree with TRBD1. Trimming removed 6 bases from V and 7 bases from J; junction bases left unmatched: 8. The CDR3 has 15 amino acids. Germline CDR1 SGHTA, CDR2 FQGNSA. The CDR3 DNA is TGTGCCAGCAGATCAGGACAGGGGGTAGGCGGGGAGCTGTTTTTT. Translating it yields CASRSGQGVGGELFF.

The CDR3: CASSPTGKHEKLFF. The CDR3 DNA reads TGTGCCAGCAGCCCGACAGGGAAACATGAAAAACTGTTTTTT. V and J are TRBV7-9 and TRBJ1-4; 7 positions match TRBD1. The CDR3 contains 14 residues. Germline V gene data show CDR1 as SEHNR and CDR2 as FQNEAQ (reference sequence). V shed 5 bases, J shed 6 bases, and the junction held 6 bases outside the gene matches. The full variable domain, its missing parts supplied by reference TRBV7-9 and TRBJ1-4, is DTGVSQNPRHKITKRGQNVTFRCDPISEHNRLYWYRQTLGQGPEFLTYFQNEAQLEKSRLLSDRFSAERPKGSFSTLEIQRTEQGDSAMYLCASSPTGKHEKLFFGSGTQLSVL.

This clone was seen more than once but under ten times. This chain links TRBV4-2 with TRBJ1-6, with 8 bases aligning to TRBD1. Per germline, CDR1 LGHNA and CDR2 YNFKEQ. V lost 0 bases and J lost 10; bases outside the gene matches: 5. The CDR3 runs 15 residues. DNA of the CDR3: TGTGCCAGCAGCCAAGATACGGACAGGGCGTCACCCCTCCACTTT. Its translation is CASSQDTDRASPLHF.

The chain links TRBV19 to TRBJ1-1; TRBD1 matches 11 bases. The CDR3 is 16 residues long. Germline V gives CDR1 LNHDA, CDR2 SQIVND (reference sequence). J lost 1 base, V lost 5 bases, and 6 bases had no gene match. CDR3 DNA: TGTGCCAGTAGTCCTCGGACAGGGGGCGAGAACACTGAAGCTTTCTTT. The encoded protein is CASSPRTGGENTEAFF.

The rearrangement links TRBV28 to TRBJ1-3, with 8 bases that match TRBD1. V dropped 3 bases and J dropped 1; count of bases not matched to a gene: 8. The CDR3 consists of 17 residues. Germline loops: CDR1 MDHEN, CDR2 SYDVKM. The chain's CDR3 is CASSFSTGGISGNTIYF. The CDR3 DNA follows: TGTGCCAGCAGTTTCTCCACAGGGGGTATATCTGGAAACACCATATATTTT.

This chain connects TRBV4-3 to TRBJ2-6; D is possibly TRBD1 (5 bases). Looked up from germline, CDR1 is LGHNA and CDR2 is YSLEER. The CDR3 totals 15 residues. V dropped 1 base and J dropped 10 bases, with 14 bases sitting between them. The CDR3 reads CASSQGPGPSNVLTF. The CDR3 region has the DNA TGCGCCAGCAGCCAAGGTCCAGGGCCATCAAACGTCCTGACTTTC.

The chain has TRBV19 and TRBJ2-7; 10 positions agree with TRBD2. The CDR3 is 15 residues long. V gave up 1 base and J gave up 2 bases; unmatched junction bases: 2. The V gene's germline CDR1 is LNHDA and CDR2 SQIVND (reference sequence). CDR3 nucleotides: TGTGCCAGTAGTATAGGTAGCGGGGGGACCTACGAGCAGTACTTC. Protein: CASSIGSGGTYEQYF.

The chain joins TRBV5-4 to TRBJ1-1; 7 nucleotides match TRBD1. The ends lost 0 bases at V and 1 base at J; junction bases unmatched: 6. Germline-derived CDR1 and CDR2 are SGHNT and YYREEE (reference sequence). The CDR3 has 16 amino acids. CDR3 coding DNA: TGTGCCAGCAGCTTGGCCCAGGGGGACTCGAACACTGAAGCTTTCTTT. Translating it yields CASSLAQGDSNTEAFF. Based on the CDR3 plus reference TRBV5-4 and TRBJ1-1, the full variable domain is ETGVTQSPTHLIKTRGQQVTLRCSSQSGHNTVSWYQQALGQGPQFIFQYYREEENGRGNFPPRFSGLQFPNYSSELNVNALELDDSALYLCASSLAQGDSNTEAFFGQGTRLTVV.

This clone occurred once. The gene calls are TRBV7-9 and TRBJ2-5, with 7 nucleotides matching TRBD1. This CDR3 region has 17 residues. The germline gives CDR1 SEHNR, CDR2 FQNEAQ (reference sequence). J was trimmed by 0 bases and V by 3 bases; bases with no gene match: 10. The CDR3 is CASSLNAGTEYQETQYF. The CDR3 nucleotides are TGTGCCAGCAGCTTGAACGCCGGGACAGAGTACCAAGAGACCCAGTACTTC.

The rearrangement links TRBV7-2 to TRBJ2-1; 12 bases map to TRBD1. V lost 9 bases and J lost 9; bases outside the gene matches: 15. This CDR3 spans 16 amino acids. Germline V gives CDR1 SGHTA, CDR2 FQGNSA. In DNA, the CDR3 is TGTGCCAGTAGCAGTACCCCGGGACAGGGGGCTGGTGAGCAGTTCTTC. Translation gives CASSSTPGQGAGEQFF.

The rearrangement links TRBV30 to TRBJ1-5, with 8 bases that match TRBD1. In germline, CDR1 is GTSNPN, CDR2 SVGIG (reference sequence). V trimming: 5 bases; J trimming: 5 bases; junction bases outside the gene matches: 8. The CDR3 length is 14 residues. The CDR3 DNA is TGTGCCTGGTCTCCCCCAGGGGGCCATCAGCCCCAGCATTTT. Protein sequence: CAWSPPGGHQPQHF.

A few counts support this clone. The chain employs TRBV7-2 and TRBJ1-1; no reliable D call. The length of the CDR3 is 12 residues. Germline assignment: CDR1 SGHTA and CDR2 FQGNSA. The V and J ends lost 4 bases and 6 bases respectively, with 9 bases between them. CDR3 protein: CASSSPKSEAFF. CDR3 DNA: TGTGCCAGCAGCTCTCCTAAGTCTGAAGCTTTCTTT.

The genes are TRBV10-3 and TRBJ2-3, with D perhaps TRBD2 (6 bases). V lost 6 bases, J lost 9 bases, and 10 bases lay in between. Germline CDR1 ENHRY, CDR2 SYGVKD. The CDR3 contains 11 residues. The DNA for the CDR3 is TGTGCCATCAGGTCGGGGGACACGCAGTATTTT. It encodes CAIRSGDTQYF.

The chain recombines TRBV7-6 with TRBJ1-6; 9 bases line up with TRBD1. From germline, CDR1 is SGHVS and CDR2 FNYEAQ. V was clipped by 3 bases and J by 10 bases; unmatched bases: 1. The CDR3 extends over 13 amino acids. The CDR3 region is CASSLDRGSPLHF. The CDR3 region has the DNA TGTGCCAGCAGCTTGGACAGGGGCTCACCCCTCCACTTT.

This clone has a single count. CDR3 DNA: TGTGCCAGCAGTGACTCCCGGGTACAGGGGAACCCCTACGAGCAGTACTTC. It codes for CASSDSRVQGNPYEQYF. The V call is TRBV6-4, the J call TRBJ2-7, with TRBD1 matching 7 bases. Germline V lookup: CDR1 MRHNA, CDR2 SNTAGT. V trimming: 0 bases; J trimming: 2 bases; junction bases outside the gene matches: 10. The CDR3 extends over 17 amino acids.

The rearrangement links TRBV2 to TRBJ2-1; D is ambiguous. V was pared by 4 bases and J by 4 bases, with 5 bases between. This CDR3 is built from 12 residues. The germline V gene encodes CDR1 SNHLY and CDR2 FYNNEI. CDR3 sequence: CASSAGYNEQFF. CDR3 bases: TGTGCCAGCAGTGCAGGATACAATGAGCAGTTCTTC.

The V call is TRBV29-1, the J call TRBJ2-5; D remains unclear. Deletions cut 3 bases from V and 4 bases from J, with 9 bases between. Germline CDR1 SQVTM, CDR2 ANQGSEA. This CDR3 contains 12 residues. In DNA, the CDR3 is TGCAGCGTTGATGAGAAGCGAGAGACCCAGTACTTC. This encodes CSVDEKRETQYF.